The subject of this entry is one T cell receptor beta chain. The data derive from a study of cytomegalovirus exposure and HLA in healthy donors. Researchers ran the PCR with 60 Vbeta and 13 Jbeta primers. The authors' processing: A follow-up analysis tallied 60 million to 85 million unique TCR beta chains, 8.5 million to 14 million shared. Data came from immunoSEQ multiplex PCR; TCRdb stores just in-frame clones and leaves some out. The V and J calls and clone size were taken over from that table, and D and trimming were inferred from the DNA. The table shows approximately 89,000 clones, with 76% occurring only once. Germline-derived CDR1 and CDR2 are MDHEN and SYDVKM. Losses at the gene ends were 8 bases for V and 3 bases for J; bases not matched to a gene: 9. This CDR3 region has 15 residues.

This rearrangement joins TRBV28 to TRBJ2-2; TRBD1 matches 7 bases. The specimen was PBMCs. This clonotype was sampled from a male donor in good health and CMV-seronegative. Here the CDR3 reads CASGPTGKYTGELFF. In DNA, the CDR3 is TGTGCCAGCGGACCGACAGGGAAGTACACCGGGGAGCTGTTTTTT.